This T cell receptor beta chain was observed in a study of shared clonotypes between healthy human individuals. Method: immunoSEQ multiplex PCR; TCRdb's copy keeps in-frame clones and lacks some. The data show 1,500,000 or so clones, around 97% seen once. The CDR3 totals 17 residues. Germline loops: CDR1 ENHRY, CDR2 SYGVKD. The V gene lost 3 bases and the J gene lost 0 bases, with 14 bases spanning the gap. Donation came from healthy HIV-negative adults that had no recent acute infections or vaccinations. This receptor was taken from a man aged 30 to 39 in good health. Sequencing was performed on naive CD4+ T cells sorted from blood. The subset: CD45RA+ positively selected. This chain connects TRBV10-3 to TRBJ1-4; D remains unclear. The DNA of the CDR3 is TGTGCCATCAGTGACCCGGTGACCGATGCAACTAATGAAAAACTGTTTTTT. Translating it yields CAISDPVTDATNEKLFF.